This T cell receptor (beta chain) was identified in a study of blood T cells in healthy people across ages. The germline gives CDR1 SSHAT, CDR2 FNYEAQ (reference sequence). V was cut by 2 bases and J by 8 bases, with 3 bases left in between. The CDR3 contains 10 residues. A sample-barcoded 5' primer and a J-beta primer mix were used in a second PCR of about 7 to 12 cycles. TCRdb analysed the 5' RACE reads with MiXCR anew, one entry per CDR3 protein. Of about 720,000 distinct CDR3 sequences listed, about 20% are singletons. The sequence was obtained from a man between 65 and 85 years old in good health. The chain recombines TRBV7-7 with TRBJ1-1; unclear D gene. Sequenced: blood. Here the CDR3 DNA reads TGTGCCAGCAGCTTAATGGAAGCTTTCTTT. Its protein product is CASSLMEAFF.